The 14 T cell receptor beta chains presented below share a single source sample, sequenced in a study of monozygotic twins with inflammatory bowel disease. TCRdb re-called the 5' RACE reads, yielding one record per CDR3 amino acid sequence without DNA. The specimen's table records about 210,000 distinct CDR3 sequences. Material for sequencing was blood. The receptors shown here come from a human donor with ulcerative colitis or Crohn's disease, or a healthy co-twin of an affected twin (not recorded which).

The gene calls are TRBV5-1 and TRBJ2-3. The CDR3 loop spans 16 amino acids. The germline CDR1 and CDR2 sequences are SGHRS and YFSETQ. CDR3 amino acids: CASSLGLDLFADTQYF. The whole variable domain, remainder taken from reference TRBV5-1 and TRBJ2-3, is KAGVTQTPRYLIKTRGQQVTLSCSPISGHRSVSWYQQTPGQGLQFLFEYFSETQRNKGNFPGRFSGRQFSNSRSEMNVSTLELGDSALYLCASSLGLDLFADTQYFGPGTRLTVL.

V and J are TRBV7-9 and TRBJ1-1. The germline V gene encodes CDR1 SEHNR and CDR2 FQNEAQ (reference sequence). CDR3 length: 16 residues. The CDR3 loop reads CASSLMEGLVSAEAFF. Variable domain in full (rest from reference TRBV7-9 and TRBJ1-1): DTGVSQNPRHKITKRGQNVTFRCDPISEHNRLYWYRQTLGQGPEFLTYFQNEAQLEKSRLLSDRFSAERPKGSFSTLEIQRTEQGDSAMYLCASSLMEGLVSAEAFFGQGTRLTVV.

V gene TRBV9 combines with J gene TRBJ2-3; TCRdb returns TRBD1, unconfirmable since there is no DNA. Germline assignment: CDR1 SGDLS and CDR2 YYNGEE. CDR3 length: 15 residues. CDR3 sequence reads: CASSVVSQGQDTQYF. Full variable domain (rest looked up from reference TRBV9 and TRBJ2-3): DSGVTQTPKHLITATGQRVTLRCSPRSGDLSVYWYQQSLDQGLQFLIQYYNGEERAKGNILERFSAQQFPDLHSELNLSSLELGDSALYFCASSVVSQGQDTQYFGPGTRLTVL.

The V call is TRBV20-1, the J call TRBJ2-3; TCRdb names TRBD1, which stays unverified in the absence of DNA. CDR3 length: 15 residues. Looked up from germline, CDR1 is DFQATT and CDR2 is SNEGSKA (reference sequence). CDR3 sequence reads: CSARGPGRYTDTQYF.

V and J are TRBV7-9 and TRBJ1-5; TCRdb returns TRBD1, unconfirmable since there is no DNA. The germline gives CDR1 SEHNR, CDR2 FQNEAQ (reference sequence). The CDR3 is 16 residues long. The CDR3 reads CASSLTQGVSNQPQHF.

The CDR3 here is CASSLRQGGYTF. This chain links TRBV19 with TRBJ1-2. This CDR3 is 12 amino acids long. CDR1 is LNHDA, CDR2 SQIVND, per germline (reference sequence).

The CDR3 protein is CASSLGDTYNQPQHF. This rearrangement joins TRBV11-2 to TRBJ1-5; the D gene TCRdb calls, TRBD1, cannot be checked with no DNA. The CDR3 length is 15 residues. The germline V gene has CDR1 SGHAT and CDR2 FQNNGV.

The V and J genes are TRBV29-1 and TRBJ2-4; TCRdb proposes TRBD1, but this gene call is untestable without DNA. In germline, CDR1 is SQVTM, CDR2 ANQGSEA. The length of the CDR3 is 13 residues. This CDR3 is CSVPQGAKNIQYF.

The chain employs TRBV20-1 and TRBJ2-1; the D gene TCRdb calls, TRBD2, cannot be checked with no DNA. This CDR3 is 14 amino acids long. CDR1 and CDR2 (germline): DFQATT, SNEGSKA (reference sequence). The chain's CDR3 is CSAPPSPWSNEQFF.

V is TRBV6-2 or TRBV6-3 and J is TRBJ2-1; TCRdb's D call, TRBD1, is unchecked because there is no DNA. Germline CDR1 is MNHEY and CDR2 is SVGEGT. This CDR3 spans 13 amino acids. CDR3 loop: CASSYYGGNEQFF.

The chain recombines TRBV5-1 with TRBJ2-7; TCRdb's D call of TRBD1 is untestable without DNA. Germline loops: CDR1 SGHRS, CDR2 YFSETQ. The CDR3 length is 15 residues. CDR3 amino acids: CASSLVAAPVSEQYF.

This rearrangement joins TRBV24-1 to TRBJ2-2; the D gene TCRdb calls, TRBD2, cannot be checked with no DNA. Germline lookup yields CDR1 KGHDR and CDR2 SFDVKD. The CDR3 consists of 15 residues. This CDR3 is CATRGAKENTGELFF.

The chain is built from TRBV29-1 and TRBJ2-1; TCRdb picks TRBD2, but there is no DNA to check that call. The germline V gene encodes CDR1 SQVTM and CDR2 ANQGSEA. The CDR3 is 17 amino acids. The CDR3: CSVQTSGGISSYNEQFF.

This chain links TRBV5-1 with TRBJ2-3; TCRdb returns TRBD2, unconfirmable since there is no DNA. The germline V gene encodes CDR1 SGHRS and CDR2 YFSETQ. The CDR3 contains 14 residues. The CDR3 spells CASSQGGWADTQYF.